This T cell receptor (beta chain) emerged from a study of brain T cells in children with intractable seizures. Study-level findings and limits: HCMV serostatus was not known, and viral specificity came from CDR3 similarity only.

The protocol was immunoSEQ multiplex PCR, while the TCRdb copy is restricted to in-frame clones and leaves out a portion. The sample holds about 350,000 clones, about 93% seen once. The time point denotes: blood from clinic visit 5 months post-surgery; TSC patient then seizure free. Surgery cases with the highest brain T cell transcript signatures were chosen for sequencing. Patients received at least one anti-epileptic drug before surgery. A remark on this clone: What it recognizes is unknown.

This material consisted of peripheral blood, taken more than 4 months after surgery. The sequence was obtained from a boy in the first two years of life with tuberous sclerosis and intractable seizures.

In DNA form, the CDR3 reads TGTGCCAGCAGCCTAGGGACTAGCGGGACGGATGAGCAGTTCTTC. It is translated as CASSLGTSGTDEQFF. V usage is TRBV6-5 and J usage is TRBJ2-1; 13 nucleotides agree with TRBD2. The CDR3 sequence is 15 residues long. Germline V lookup: CDR1 MNHEY, CDR2 SVGAGI. Trimming at V came to 6 bases and at J to 8 bases, leaving 7 bases not matched to a gene.